Detailed here is one T cell receptor (beta chain). As yet, its antigen is unknown. This sample is drawn from a study of a mutant IDH1 vaccine in newly diagnosed glioma. About the study: Treated patients comprised around 62% males and around 38% females, mean age about 40 years.

Time point meaning: week 47, end of study. Doses comprised 300 ug of mutant IDH1 20-mer peptide each, plus topical imiquimod. Vaccination of patients was performed eight times, in weeks 1, 3, 5, 7, 11, 15, 19 and 23. This CDR3 comprises 14 residues. Germline V gene data show CDR1 as LGHNA and CDR2 as YNFKEQ. With 1 base removed from V and 4 bases from J, the gap between germline ends came to 8 bases. The data were produced by immunoSEQ multiplex PCR, yet TCRdb's version contains in-frame clones alone and is incomplete. The table lists approximately 25,000 clones, over 80% of them singletons, with 3% to 4% in the top ten.

The material sequenced was PBMCs, taken from a glioma patient whose treatment included an IDH1 peptide vaccine. This sequence was found in a man aged 35 to 55 with glioma. Some clones in this sample may be carry-over from other donors' samples. The chain recombines TRBV4-2 with TRBJ1-5; perhaps TRBD1 as D (5 bases). The CDR3 sequence is CASSQGGRNQPQHF. The CDR3, as DNA: TGTGCCAGCAGCCAAGGGGGCAGAAATCAGCCCCAGCATTTT.